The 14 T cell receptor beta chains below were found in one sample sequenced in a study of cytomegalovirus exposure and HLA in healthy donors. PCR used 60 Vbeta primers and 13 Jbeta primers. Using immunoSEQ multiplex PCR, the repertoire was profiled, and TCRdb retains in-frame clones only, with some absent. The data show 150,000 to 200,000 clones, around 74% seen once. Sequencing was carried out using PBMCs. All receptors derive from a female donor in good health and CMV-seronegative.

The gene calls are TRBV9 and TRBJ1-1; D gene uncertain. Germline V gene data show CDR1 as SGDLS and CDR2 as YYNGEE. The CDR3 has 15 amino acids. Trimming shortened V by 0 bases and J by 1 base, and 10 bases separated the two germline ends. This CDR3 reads CASSVETTPNTEAFF. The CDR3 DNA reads TGTGCCAGCAGCGTAGAAACTACACCGAACACTGAAGCTTTCTTT.

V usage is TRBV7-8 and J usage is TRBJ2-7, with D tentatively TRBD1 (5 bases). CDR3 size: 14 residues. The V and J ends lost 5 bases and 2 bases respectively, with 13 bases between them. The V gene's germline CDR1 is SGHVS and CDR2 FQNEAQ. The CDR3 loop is CASSPRRGAYEQYF. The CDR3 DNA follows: TGTGCCAGCAGCCCCCGAAGGGGCGCCTACGAGCAGTACTTC.

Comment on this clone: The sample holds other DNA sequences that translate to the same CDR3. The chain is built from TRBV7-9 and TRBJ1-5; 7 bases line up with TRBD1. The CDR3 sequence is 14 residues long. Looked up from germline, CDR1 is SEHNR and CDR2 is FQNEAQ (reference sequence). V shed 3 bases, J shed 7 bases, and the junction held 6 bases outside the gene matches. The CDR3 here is CASSFQGEGQPQHF. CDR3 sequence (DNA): TGTGCCAGCAGCTTCCAGGGGGAAGGCCAGCCCCAGCATTTT.

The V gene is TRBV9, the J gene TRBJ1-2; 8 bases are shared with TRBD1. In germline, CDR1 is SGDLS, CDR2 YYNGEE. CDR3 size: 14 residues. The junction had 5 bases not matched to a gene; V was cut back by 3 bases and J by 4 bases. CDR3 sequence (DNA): TGTGCCAGCAGCGCAACACAGGGGGTCTATGGCTACACCTTC. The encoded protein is CASSATQGVYGYTF.

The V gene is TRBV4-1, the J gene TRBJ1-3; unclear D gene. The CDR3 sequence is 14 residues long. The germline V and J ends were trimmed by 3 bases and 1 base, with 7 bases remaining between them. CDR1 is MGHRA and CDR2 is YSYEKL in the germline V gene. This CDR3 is CASSQRVSGNTIYF. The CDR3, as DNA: TGCGCCAGCAGCCAGAGAGTGTCTGGAAACACCATATATTTT.

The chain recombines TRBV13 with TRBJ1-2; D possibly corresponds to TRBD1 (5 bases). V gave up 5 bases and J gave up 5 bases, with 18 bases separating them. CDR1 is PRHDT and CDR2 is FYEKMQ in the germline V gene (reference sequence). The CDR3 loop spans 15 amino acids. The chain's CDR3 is CASSPRAGFGYGYTF. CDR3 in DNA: TGTGCCAGCAGCCCCAGGGCGGGGTTCGGGTATGGCTACACCTTC.

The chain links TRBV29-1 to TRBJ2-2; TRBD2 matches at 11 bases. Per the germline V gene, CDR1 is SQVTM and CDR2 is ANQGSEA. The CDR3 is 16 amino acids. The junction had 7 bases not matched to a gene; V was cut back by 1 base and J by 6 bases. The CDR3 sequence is CSVEVELAGVPGELFF. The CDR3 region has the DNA TGCAGCGTTGAAGTAGAACTAGCGGGAGTGCCCGGGGAGCTGTTTTTT.

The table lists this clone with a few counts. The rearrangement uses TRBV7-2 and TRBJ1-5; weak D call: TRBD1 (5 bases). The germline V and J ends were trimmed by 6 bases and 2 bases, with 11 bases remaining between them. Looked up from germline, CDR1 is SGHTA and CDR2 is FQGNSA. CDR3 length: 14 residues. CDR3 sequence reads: CASRGPGGNQPQHF. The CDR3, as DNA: TGTGCCAGCAGGGGGCCGGGAGGCAATCAGCCCCAGCATTTT.

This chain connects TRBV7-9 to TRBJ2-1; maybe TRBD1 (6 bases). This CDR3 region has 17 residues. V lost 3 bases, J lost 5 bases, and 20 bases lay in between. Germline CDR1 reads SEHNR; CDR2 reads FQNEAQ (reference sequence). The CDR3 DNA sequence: TGTGCCAGCAGCTTGATGGGCTCCCGCAGGGGTAACAATGAGCAGTTCTTC. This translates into CASSLMGSRRGNNEQFF. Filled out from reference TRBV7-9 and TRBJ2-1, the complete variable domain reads DTGVSQNPRHKITKRGQNVTFRCDPISEHNRLYWYRQTLGQGPEFLTYFQNEAQLEKSRLLSDRFSAERPKGSFSTLEIQRTEQGDSAMYLCASSLMGSRRGNNEQFFGPGTRLTVL.

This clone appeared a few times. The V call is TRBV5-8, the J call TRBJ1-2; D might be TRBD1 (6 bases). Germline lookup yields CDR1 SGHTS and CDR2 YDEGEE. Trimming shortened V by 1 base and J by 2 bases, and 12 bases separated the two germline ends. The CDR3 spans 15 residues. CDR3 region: CASSLSTGINYGYTF. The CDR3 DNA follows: TGTGCCAGCAGCTTGAGTACAGGGATAAACTATGGCTACACCTTC.

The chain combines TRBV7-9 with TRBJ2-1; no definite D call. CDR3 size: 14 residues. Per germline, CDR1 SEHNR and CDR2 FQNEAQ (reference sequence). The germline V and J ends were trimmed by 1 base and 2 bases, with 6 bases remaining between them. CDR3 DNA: TGTGCCAGCAGCTTAGTACAGACCTACAATGAGCAGTTCTTC. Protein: CASSLVQTYNEQFF. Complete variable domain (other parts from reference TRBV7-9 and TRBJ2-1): DTGVSQNPRHKITKRGQNVTFRCDPISEHNRLYWYRQTLGQGPEFLTYFQNEAQLEKSRLLSDRFSAERPKGSFSTLEIQRTEQGDSAMYLCASSLVQTYNEQFFGPGTRLTVL.

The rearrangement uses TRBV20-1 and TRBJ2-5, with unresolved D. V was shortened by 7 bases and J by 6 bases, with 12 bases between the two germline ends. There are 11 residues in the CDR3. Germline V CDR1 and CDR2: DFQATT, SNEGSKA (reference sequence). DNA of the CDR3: TGCAGTGGAGGCCTTGTGAAGACCCAGTACTTC. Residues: CSGGLVKTQYF.

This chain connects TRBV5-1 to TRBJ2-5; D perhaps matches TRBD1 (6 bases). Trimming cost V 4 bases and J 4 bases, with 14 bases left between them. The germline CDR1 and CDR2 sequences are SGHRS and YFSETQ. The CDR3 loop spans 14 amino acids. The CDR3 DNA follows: TGCGCCAGCAGCGTTACAGGGCCCAGAGAGACCCAGTACTTC. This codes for CASSVTGPRETQYF.

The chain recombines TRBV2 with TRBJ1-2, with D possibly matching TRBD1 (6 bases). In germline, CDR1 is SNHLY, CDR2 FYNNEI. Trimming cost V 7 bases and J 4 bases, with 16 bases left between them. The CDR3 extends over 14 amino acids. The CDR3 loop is CASTLMGASYGYTF. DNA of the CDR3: TGTGCCAGCACCTTAATGGGGGCATCCTATGGCTACACCTTC.